Each of the 24 T cell receptor beta chains below was sequenced from the same sample in a study of T-cell memory formation after mild COVID-19 (TCRdb year 2021). The method was 5' RACE. Sequencing used an Illumina NovaSeq 6000. The raw public data were reprocessed by TCRdb itself: fastp quality trimming at Q25, MiXCR clonotype calling, in-frame beta chains only. Identical CDR3 proteins give one entry, which carries the most common genes and DNA. The sample table contains around 200,000 distinct CDR3 sequences; only one count was recorded for 16% of them. About 1.9% of the sample belongs to the ten largest clones. Sequencing was performed on PBMCs or a T cell subset sorted from them (not recorded which). The source is an adult woman who had mild COVID-19 (a few samples of this study predate the infection). The sample titles of this study are shuffled in the database, so cell type and time point are left out; the donor was told from shared clones.

This chain connects TRBV4-1 to TRBJ1-1; D gene unclear. This CDR3 has 16 residues. Germline loops: CDR1 MGHRA, CDR2 YSYEKL. The V gene lost 2 bases and the J gene lost 0 bases, with 13 bases spanning the gap. Here the CDR3 reads CASSQLGFLMNTEAFF. CDR3 nucleotides: TGCGCCAGCAGCCAACTGGGGTTTCTAATGAACACTGAAGCTTTCTTT.

This clonotype was observed at least ten times. The gene calls are TRBV21-1 and TRBJ2-7. TRBV21-1 represents a pseudogene. The CDR3 has 11 residues. The CDR3 region is CASSLDYEQYF. The CDR3 DNA sequence: TGTGCCAGCAGCCTCGACTACGAGCAGTACTTC.

J is TRBJ2-1 and V is TRBV6-2 or TRBV6-3; 10 nucleotides agree with TRBD1. The germline CDR1 and CDR2 sequences are MNHEY and SVGEGT. The CDR3 is made up of 18 amino acids. J gave up 6 bases and V 9 bases, and 20 bases lay outside the gene matches. CDR3 coding DNA: TGTGCCAGTGCAACCAGCCCCATCCGGGACAGGGGTTTCAATGAGCAGTTCTTC. Translating gives CASATSPIRDRGFNEQFF.

The chain joins TRBV12-3 or TRBV12-4 to TRBJ2-4, with TRBD2 matching 11 bases. V trimming: 3 bases; J trimming: 8 bases; junction bases outside the gene matches: 3. The CDR3 runs to 14 residues. The CDR3: CASSFTSGSYIQYF. CDR3 nucleotides: TGTGCCAGCAGTTTCACTAGCGGGAGTTACATTCAGTACTTC.

The chain carries TRBV9 and TRBJ1-1; D is undetermined. In germline, CDR1 is SGDLS, CDR2 YYNGEE. This CDR3 region has 14 residues. The V end lost 3 bases, the J end lost 3 bases, and 12 bases lay between the germline ends. CDR3 sequence (DNA): TGTGCCAGCAGCGGCGGGCTCACAGACACTGAAGCTTTCTTT. The encoded protein is CASSGGLTDTEAFF.

This chain connects TRBV7-9 to TRBJ2-5; maybe TRBD2 (6 bases). The CDR3 has 14 amino acids. V was cut by 5 bases and J by 5 bases, with 15 bases left in between. Germline CDR1 reads SEHNR; CDR2 reads FQNEAQ (reference sequence). This chain's CDR3 is CASSPLGGSETQYF. DNA for the CDR3: TGTGCCAGCAGCCCCCTGGGGGGATCCGAGACCCAGTACTTC. Based on the CDR3 plus reference TRBV7-9 and TRBJ2-5, the full variable domain is DTGVSQNPRHKITKRGQNVTFRCDPISEHNRLYWYRQTLGQGPEFLTYFQNEAQLEKSRLLSDRFSAERPKGSFSTLEIQRTEQGDSAMYLCASSPLGGSETQYFGPGTRLLVL.

This clonotype has a handful of counts. The chain couples TRBV7-2 to TRBJ1-5; perhaps TRBD1 as D (6 bases). Germline V gene sequence: CDR1 SGHTA, CDR2 FQGNSA. This CDR3 comprises 15 residues. The V and J ends lost 5 bases and 6 bases respectively, with 17 bases between them. The CDR3 is CASSRGQSGVQPQHF. The CDR3 region has the DNA TGTGCCAGCAGCAGAGGACAGTCGGGAGTTCAGCCCCAGCATTTT.

This clonotype was seen a few times. The chain has TRBV12-3 or TRBV12-4 and TRBJ1-1; possibly TRBD1 for D (5 bases). Trimming shortened V by 8 bases and J by 1 base, and 11 bases separated the two germline ends. This CDR3 comprises 13 residues. CDR3 amino acids: CASRKTGNTEAFF. CDR3 in DNA: TGTGCCAGCCGCAAAACAGGGAACACTGAAGCTTTCTTT.

This chain uses TRBV4-1 with TRBJ2-7; a weak D match, TRBD2 (6 bases). The CDR3 is made up of 17 amino acids. Germline V gene data show CDR1 as MGHRA and CDR2 as YSYEKL. Between the trimmed V and J ends, which lost 1 base and 6 bases, there was a span of 22 bases. DNA for the CDR3: TGCGCCAGCAGCCAAGTTATACCGGGACTCCTCCCGGGCGAGCAGTACTTC. Its translation is CASSQVIPGLLPGEQYF.

This clonotype was detected ten times or more. The genes are TRBV5-1 and TRBJ2-7; 7 nucleotides line up with TRBD1. The ends lost 2 bases at V and 3 bases at J; junction bases unmatched: 5. The CDR3 consists of 14 residues. CDR1 is SGHRS, CDR2 YFSETQ, per germline. The CDR3 DNA is TGCGCCAGCAGCTTAGGGGACAGAAACTACGAGCAGTACTTC. Its translation is CASSLGDRNYEQYF.

There are a few counts of this clonotype. The rearrangement links TRBV20-1 to TRBJ1-1, with no clear D. Trimming pared 3 bases from V and 11 bases from J, leaving 19 bases between. The CDR3 has 13 residues. In germline, CDR1 is DFQATT, CDR2 SNEGSKA (reference sequence). CDR3 DNA sequence: TGCAGTGCTAGCCCAGGATCCGCAATCGTGGCTTTCTTT. It translates to CSASPGSAIVAFF.

The chain combines TRBV12-3 or TRBV12-4 with TRBJ1-5; no reliable D call. The CDR3 length is 15 residues. The V and J ends lost 0 bases and 3 bases respectively, with 9 bases between them. The DNA of the CDR3 is TGTGCCAGCAGTTTAGCGGCAGGTCACAATCAGCCCCAGCATTTT. Encoded protein: CASSLAAGHNQPQHF.

This sequence joins TRBV12-3 or TRBV12-4 and TRBJ2-5; weak D call: TRBD1 (6 bases). Trimming removed 8 bases at V and 1 base at J, with 11 bases between. This CDR3 region has 13 residues. As DNA, the CDR3 is TGTGCCAGCGACAGAGGGGGCCAAGAGACCCAGTACTTC. As protein: CASDRGGQETQYF.

V gene TRBV4-2 combines with J gene TRBJ1-2, with 8 bases fitting TRBD1. CDR3 size: 15 residues. V lost 0 bases and J lost 7; bases outside the gene matches: 7. Germline CDR1 reads LGHNA; CDR2 reads YNFKEQ. The CDR3 is CASSQERGQVIGYTF. Written as DNA, the CDR3 is TGTGCCAGCAGCCAAGAAAGGGGACAGGTCATTGGCTACACCTTC.

J is TRBJ2-2 and V is TRBV29-1; weak D call: TRBD1 (5 bases). Looked up from germline, CDR1 is SQVTM and CDR2 is ANQGSEA. Trimming cost V 4 bases and J 6 bases, with 9 bases left between them. The CDR3 spans 12 residues. This chain's CDR3 is CSVGQLAGELFF. CDR3 bases: TGCAGCGTTGGACAGTTGGCCGGGGAGCTGTTTTTT.

J is TRBJ1-2 and V is TRBV24-1, with D perhaps TRBD1 (5 bases). The CDR3 extends over 14 amino acids. In germline, CDR1 is KGHDR, CDR2 SFDVKD. The V end was cut by 2 bases, the J end by 5 bases, with 11 bases between. The CDR3 DNA sequence: TGTGCCACCAGTGATTCCGACAGACTGTATGGCTACACCTTC. Translated, it gives CATSDSDRLYGYTF.

V gene TRBV7-3 combines with J gene TRBJ1-6, with D perhaps TRBD1 (5 bases). CDR1 is SGHTA and CDR2 is FQGTGA in the germline V gene. Deletions cut 0 bases from V and 7 bases from J, with 7 bases between. CDR3 length: 14 residues. As DNA, the CDR3 is TGTGCCAGCAGCTTAACCAGACAGAATTCACCCCTCCACTTT. Protein: CASSLTRQNSPLHF.

The chain employs TRBV15 and TRBJ2-1, with D tentatively TRBD2 (6 bases). V gave up 2 bases and J gave up 1 base, with 15 bases separating them. Germline CDR1 reads LNHNV; CDR2 reads YYDKDF (reference sequence). The CDR3 is made up of 17 amino acids. Written as DNA, the CDR3 is TGTGCCACCAGCAGAAACAGAGCGGGCATATCCTACAATGAGCAGTTCTTC. Translated, it gives CATSRNRAGISYNEQFF.

V gene TRBV5-1 combines with J gene TRBJ2-7, with TRBD1 matching over 11 bases. Germline lookup yields CDR1 SGHRS and CDR2 YFSETQ. V lost 4 bases and J lost 2; bases outside the gene matches: 11. The CDR3 sequence is 17 residues long. DNA for the CDR3: TGCGCCAGCAGCGTTGAGAGAGGACAGGGGGCCCCCTACGAGCAGTACTTC. This encodes CASSVERGQGAPYEQYF.

In its sample, this clonotype was seen a few times. V usage is TRBV7-9 and J usage is TRBJ2-5; 8 bases match TRBD2. The CDR3 loop spans 16 amino acids. Germline-derived CDR1 and CDR2 are SEHNR and FQNEAQ (reference sequence). V dropped 2 bases and J dropped 4; count of bases not matched to a gene: 9. Written as DNA, the CDR3 is TGTGCCAGCAGCTTAATAGCGGGACTGGGGAGAGAGACCCAGTACTTC. As protein: CASSLIAGLGRETQYF.

The J gene is TRBJ1-2, the V gene TRBV24-1; D gene uncertain. V dropped 1 base and J dropped 0 bases, with 8 bases sitting between them. CDR1 is KGHDR and CDR2 is SFDVKD in the germline V gene. The CDR3 consists of 15 residues. Written as DNA, the CDR3 is TGTGCCACCAGTGATTTTGACCGAGCTAACTATGGCTACACCTTC. Translation: CATSDFDRANYGYTF.

The chain employs TRBV5-1 and TRBJ2-2; 12 bases agree with TRBD1. The CDR3 is 16 amino acids. The germline V gene encodes CDR1 SGHRS and CDR2 YFSETQ. The V segment lost 4 bases and the J segment 7 bases; nucleotides outside the gene matches: 8. The CDR3 region has the DNA TGCGCCAGCAGCCCACCCGGGACAGGGGGCAGCGGGGAGCTGTTTTTT. It yields the protein CASSPPGTGGSGELFF. Based on the CDR3 plus reference TRBV5-1 and TRBJ2-2, the full variable domain is KAGVTQTPRYLIKTRGQQVTLSCSPISGHRSVSWYQQTPGQGLQFLFEYFSETQRNKGNFPGRFSGRQFSNSRSEMNVSTLELGDSALYLCASSPPGTGGSGELFFGEGSRLTVL.

For this clonotype: At one boundary the junction diverges from the germline segment, which might be a read error. This chain joins TRBV6-5 and TRBJ2-7; possible D gene TRBD2, 5 bases. The CDR3 is 14 amino acids. The germline V gene encodes CDR1 MNHEY and CDR2 SVGAGI. CDR3: CASSRVAGLYQQYF. DNA of the CDR3: TGTGCCAGCAGCCGCGTTGCGGGCCTCTACCAGCAGTACTTC.

The chain uses TRBV20-1 and TRBJ1-2; D is unresolved. V was shortened by 1 base and J by 3 bases, with 12 bases between the two germline ends. Germline CDR1 reads DFQATT; CDR2 reads SNEGSKA (reference sequence). The CDR3 has 14 amino acids. The CDR3 bases are TGCAGTGCTAGAGTATCCGGAGCCTACTATGGCTACACCTTC. It encodes CSARVSGAYYGYTF.